What follows are 12 T cell receptor beta chains derived from one specimen sequenced in a study of OX40 agonist ivuxolimab in advanced cancers. Profiling relied on immunoSEQ multiplex PCR, and the TCRdb table lists in-frame clones only, not all of them. The sample records tens of thousands of clones, around 86% being singletons. The input for sequencing was CD4+ or CD8+ T cells sorted from blood, taken in a trial of the OX40 agonist ivuxolimab. The receptors were gathered from an adult with an advanced solid tumor such as melanoma, head and neck, liver or kidney cancer.

This rearrangement joins TRBV4-2 to TRBJ2-3; D might be TRBD1 or TRBD2, each matching 5 bases. Germline lookup yields CDR1 LGHNA and CDR2 YNFKEQ. This CDR3 comprises 14 residues. V was clipped by 3 bases and J by 6 bases, with 13 bases between them. CDR3 DNA sequence: TGTGCCAGCAGCCAGCTACCGGGACCCGATACGCAGTATTTT. As protein: CASSQLPGPDTQYF.

There are many counts of this clone. Other DNA sequences in the same sample also yield this CDR3. The V call is TRBV18, the J call TRBJ1-1, with D tentatively TRBD1 (5 bases). Germline CDR1 and CDR2: KGHSH and LQKENI. V was shortened by 2 bases and J by 1 base, with 11 bases between the two germline ends. The CDR3 is 15 residues long. CDR3 in DNA: TGTGCCAGCTCACCATCGGGACGGGAGAACACTGAAGCTTTCTTT. Its protein is CASSPSGRENTEAFF.

J is TRBJ2-7 and V is TRBV9; the D call may be TRBD1 or TRBD2 (5 bases each). Trimming pared 4 bases from V and 3 bases from J, leaving 14 bases between. The CDR3 loop spans 14 amino acids. From germline, CDR1 is SGDLS and CDR2 YYNGEE. The CDR3 nucleotides are TGTGCCAGCAGCCCAATGGGACGCGTCTACGAGCAGTACTTC. As protein: CASSPMGRVYEQYF. Filled out from reference TRBV9 and TRBJ2-7, the complete variable domain reads DSGVTQTPKHLITATGQRVTLRCSPRSGDLSVYWYQQSLDQGLQFLIQYYNGEERAKGNILERFSAQQFPDLHSELNLSSLELGDSALYFCASSPMGRVYEQYFGPGTRLTVT.

Relative to its sample, this clone is medium-sized. The rearrangement joins TRBV10-1 to TRBJ2-7, with 10 bases matching TRBD2. This CDR3 is built from 14 residues. Germline V gives CDR1 WNHNN, CDR2 SYGVQD (reference sequence). Trimming cost V 10 bases and J 6 bases; bases outside gene matches: 12. Here the CDR3 DNA reads TGCGCCATGAATGGTTCTAGCGGGAGTCCCGAGCAGTACTTC. Translated, it gives CAMNGSSGSPEQYF.

This sequence joins TRBV6-1 and TRBJ2-7, with TRBD1 identical over 8 bases. Germline V lookup: CDR1 MNHNS, CDR2 SASEGT. The CDR3 has 15 amino acids. Trimming removed 1 base from V and 1 base from J; junction bases left unmatched: 3. The CDR3 sequence is CASSEGQGASYEQYF. CDR3 nucleotide sequence: TGTGCCAGCAGTGAAGGGCAGGGGGCGTCCTACGAGCAGTACTTC.

V and J are TRBV2 and TRBJ2-1, with 11 bases aligning to TRBD2. V shed 6 bases, J shed 10 bases, and the junction held 5 bases outside the gene matches. Germline V CDR1 and CDR2: SNHLY, FYNNEI. The CDR3 is made up of 13 amino acids. The CDR3 here is CASRPTSGNEQFF. The CDR3 DNA follows: TGTGCCAGCAGACCGACTAGCGGGAACGAGCAGTTCTTC.

This chain connects TRBV7-9 to TRBJ2-5, with a possible D match to TRBD2 (6 bases). Trimming left V 0 bases short and J 0 bases short, with 8 bases between. CDR1 is SEHNR, CDR2 FQNEAQ, per germline (reference sequence). CDR3 length equals 15 residues. As DNA, the CDR3 is TGTGCCAGCAGCTTAGCGGCGGGGCACCAAGAGACCCAGTACTTC. It translates to CASSLAAGHQETQYF. The full variable domain, rest sourced from reference TRBV7-9 and TRBJ2-5, is DTGVSQNPRHKITKRGQNVTFRCDPISEHNRLYWYRQTLGQGPEFLTYFQNEAQLEKSRLLSDRFSAERPKGSFSTLEIQRTEQGDSAMYLCASSLAAGHQETQYFGPGTRLLVL.

The gene calls are TRBV27 and TRBJ1-1; the D is unclear. The CDR3 length is 14 residues. The ends were cut back, 4 bases at V and 1 base at J, with 10 bases in the middle. Germline V CDR1 and CDR2: MNHEY, SMNVEV (reference sequence). The DNA for the CDR3 is TGTGCCAGCAGTTCCCCCTCAGCGAACACTGAAGCTTTCTTT. Its translation is CASSSPSANTEAFF.

This clone was found a few times. The CDR3 protein is CASSLVAGAGEQYF. The CDR3 DNA reads TGTGCCAGCAGCTTGGTAGCGGGAGCTGGCGAGCAGTACTTC. The V and J genes are TRBV5-6 and TRBJ2-7; 9 bases align to TRBD2. The germline V gene encodes CDR1 SGHDT and CDR2 YYEEEE. CDR3 length: 14 amino acids. V trimming: 0 bases; J trimming: 6 bases; junction bases outside the gene matches: 4.

The V and J genes are TRBV28 and TRBJ2-1; tentative D call: TRBD2 (5 bases). Trimming cost V 3 bases and J 6 bases, with 18 bases left between them. This CDR3 has 16 amino acids. Germline values: CDR1 MDHEN, CDR2 SYDVKM. The chain's CDR3 is CASSFILLAGRNEQFF. The CDR3 DNA reads TGTGCCAGCAGTTTTATCCTTTTGGCGGGCCGCAATGAGCAGTTCTTC. The variable domain in full, with the rest retrieved from reference TRBV28 and TRBJ2-1, is DVKVTQSSRYLVKRTGEKVFLECVQDMDHENMFWYRQDPGLGLRLIYFSYDVKMKEKGDIPEGYSVSREKKERFSLILESASTNQTSMYLCASSFILLAGRNEQFFGPGTRLTVL.

The V and J genes are TRBV30 and TRBJ2-6; D call uncertain. V was cut by 1 base and J by 0 bases, with 19 bases left in between. Germline V gene sequence: CDR1 GTSNPN, CDR2 SVGIG (reference sequence). The CDR3 consists of 19 residues. The CDR3 DNA reads TGTGCCTGGAGTGGCCCCCCTCACCTATTTAGCTCTGGGGCCAACGTCCTGACTTTC. Translation gives CAWSGPPHLFSSGANVLTF.

V usage is TRBV2 and J usage is TRBJ1-2; D possibly corresponds to TRBD1 (5 bases). The CDR3 runs 18 residues. CDR1 and CDR2 from the germline V gene are SNHLY and FYNNEI. Trimming left V 4 bases short and J 6 bases short, with 27 bases between. CDR3 sequence: CASSVGVFSRGAMDGYTF. In DNA, the CDR3 is TGTGCCAGCAGTGTAGGGGTATTTAGTCGGGGCGCAATGGATGGCTACACCTTC.